The sequence of this T cell receptor (beta chain) was determined in a study of T cell responses to AZD1222 COVID-19 vaccine (dated by TCRdb to the early 2020s). Describing the broader study: AZD1222 recipients with second doses at about 4 weeks or about 12 weeks were pooled, because spike-specific TCR depth and breadth did not differ between schedules. A total of 233 trial participants underwent TCR sequencing, of whom some 200 had received two doses of AZD1222 and some 25 had received two doses of the MenACWY control vaccine. Trial participants were enrolled by age into subgroups of 18-55, 56-69 and 70-plus years, and around 150, 28 and 57 TCR-sequenced participants, respectively, were included in these subgroups. The investigation overall reported the following: Epitopes outside the regions mutated in the B.1.351 and B.1.1.7 variants were reportedly recognized by nearly half of the unique spike-specific TCRs. After two AZD1222 doses, spike-specific TCR breadth and depth were significantly higher than at day 0 and than in MenACWY recipients. Because no samples from the day 14 peak response were available, repertoires could be characterized only after the peak T cell response. Conclusions about previously exposed vaccinees are limited, since just 6 or 7 AZD1222 recipients were seropositive for SARS-CoV-2 at baseline. Participants were mostly white British, with more females than males. The authors suggested clonal diversity may have been underestimated. In the small 56-69-year group, the increase in depth fell short of significance, most likely because of low power. Vaccine-associated CD4 TCRs spanned the whole spike protein, with dominant responses in regions 160-218 and 743-854.

Deletion took 4 bases off V and 1 base off J, with a span of 19 bases between the germline ends. Measured from the cysteine to the phenylalanine, the CDR3 is 17 residues long. The CDR3 DNA has 51 bases and is translated from base 1. The meaning of the sample's time point label: baseline before first vaccination. Vaccinee samples came from UK trials COV001 and COV002, including a single-blind randomized controlled phase 2/3 trial of AZD1222 (ChAdOx1 nCoV-19) in healthy adults. Trial participant PBMC samples were collected at day 0 and day 28 after the second dose for TCRbeta chain sequencing. The CDR3 regions of human TCRbeta chains were analyzed by immunosequencing. The paper's processing steps were these. Repertoire TCRs were matched against a reference library of SARS-CoV-2-specific TCRs generated with the MIRA antigen-specificity platform. Breadth was defined as the fraction of unique TCRs that were SARS-CoV-2-associated. Depth was defined as the fraction of total T cells that were SARS-CoV-2-associated. Using the MIRA data, each spike-specific TCR was mapped to the spike region that the TCR reacts to and placed in a CD4 or CD8 class. Log10-transformed breadth and depth values were compared by one-way ANOVA with Sidak's multiple comparisons tests. TCRdb provides this immuneACCESS table in a form limited to in-frame rearrangements. Some clones are lacking; in checked studies, under half of them reflect an unresolved V gene, and why the rest are absent is not known. V and J calls and clone size come straight from that table; D and trimming were deduced from the DNA. This sample lists approximately 150,000 clones; 90% to 95% were detected once. The ten top clones hold 2% to 2.5% of the sample.

Points on this clone: This receptor's antigen is unknown. No base-level quality is on record; no much larger clone is a single base apart.

The source was peripheral blood, collected on day 0 of AZD1222 vaccination. The clonotype originates from an adult in good health. The chain couples TRBV5-3 to TRBJ2-3; a tentative D match to TRBD2 spans 6 bases. TRBV5-3 counts as an open reading frame of uncertain function. The nucleotide sequence is TGTGCCAGAAGCCCCGAGGACGGGGACTTGGGCACAGATACGCAGTATTTT. It encodes CARSPEDGDLGTDTQYF.